The 3 T cell receptor beta chains below all came from one sample that was sequenced in a study of breast tumors, draining lymph nodes, adjacent tissues. TCRdb reanalysed the multiplex PCR reads using MiXCR and keeps one entry per CDR3 protein. This table has 17,000 or so distinct CDR3 sequences, approximately 57% appearing once. The sequenced sample consisted of tumor-adjacent breast tissue. The receptors were sampled from a female donor with breast cancer. Some clones in this sample may be carry-over from other donors' samples.

This clonotype appeared many times. The chain links TRBV20-1 to TRBJ1-4; D possibly corresponds to TRBD1 (5 bases). Germline values: CDR1 DFQATT, CDR2 SNEGSKA (reference sequence). This CDR3 region has 13 residues. Trimming removed 3 bases from V and 6 bases from J, with 11 bases in between. CDR3: CSASAQGYEKLFF. Here the CDR3 DNA reads TGCAGTGCTAGTGCCCAGGGATATGAAAAACTGTTTTTT.

The gene calls are TRBV7-2 and TRBJ1-6; TRBD1 matches at 10 bases. J was trimmed by 7 bases and V by 6 bases; bases with no gene match: 3. Per germline, CDR1 SGHTA and CDR2 FQGNSA. The CDR3 has 14 amino acids. CDR3 region: CASRGQGKNSPLHF. CDR3 DNA: TGTGCCAGCAGGGGACAGGGGAAGAATTCACCCCTCCACTTT.

This clonotype was recorded once. The chain uses TRBV7-3 and TRBJ1-6; TRBD1 matches 8 bases. CDR3 length equals 14 residues. The V and J ends lost 5 bases and 9 bases, in that order; junction bases with no gene match: 6. Germline CDR1 SGHTA, CDR2 FQGTGA. The CDR3 DNA sequence: TGTGCCAGCAGCACTCAGGGGGCCGGTTCACCCCTCCACTTT. Translating gives CASSTQGAGSPLHF.